A single sample gave rise to the 5 T cell receptor beta chains below, sequenced in a study of shared clonotypes between healthy human individuals. This table comes from immunoSEQ multiplex PCR, and its TCRdb copy is limited to in-frame clones, with some not included. The table shows nearly 1,000,000 clones, with roughly 72% occurring only once. Sequences were obtained from memory CD4+ T cells sorted from blood. This sample's subset: CD45RA-negative fraction. The receptor set was obtained from a man aged 18 to 30 in good health.

Comment on this clone: Since a much larger clone is just one base distant, this may be a read error. Additional DNA sequences in this sample encode the identical CDR3. V and J are TRBV7-2 and TRBJ2-1, with D unclear. Germline V gene data show CDR1 as SGHTA and CDR2 as FQGNSA. The CDR3 totals 13 residues. With 1 base removed from V and 1 base from J, the gap between germline ends came to 2 bases. The CDR3 coding sequence is TGTGCCAGCAGCTTAGGATCCTACAATGAGCAGTTCTTC. As protein: CASSLGSYNEQFF.

The chain uses TRBV7-2 and TRBJ1-1, with D unresolved. The CDR3 sequence is 14 residues long. Trimming left V 7 bases short and J 1 base short, with 13 bases between. Looked up from germline, CDR1 is SGHTA and CDR2 is FQGNSA. CDR3 amino acids: CASTAHGGNTEAFF. Written as DNA, the CDR3 is TGTGCCAGCACCGCTCACGGAGGGAACACTGAAGCTTTCTTT.

This clone was picked up a small number of times. This rearrangement joins TRBV9 to TRBJ1-1; no definite D call. CDR1 is SGDLS, CDR2 YYNGEE, per germline. This CDR3 region has 14 residues. Trimming removed 1 base at V and 3 bases at J, with 10 bases between. CDR3 amino acids: CASSVTMYDTEAFF. Written as DNA, the CDR3 is TGTGCCAGCAGCGTAACGATGTACGACACTGAAGCTTTCTTT.

The rearrangement joins TRBV19 to TRBJ1-5; unclear D gene. The CDR3 is 15 amino acids. The germline gives CDR1 LNHDA, CDR2 SQIVND (reference sequence). The V and J ends lost 7 bases and 0 bases respectively, with 13 bases between them. The CDR3 is CASKEEIYSNQPQHF. The CDR3 region has the DNA TGTGCCAGTAAGGAGGAGATTTATAGCAATCAGCCCCAGCATTTT.

This clone has just one count. J is TRBJ1-2 and V is TRBV18, with no clear D. Germline lookup yields CDR1 KGHSH and CDR2 LQKENI. The CDR3 consists of 14 residues. The germline V and J ends were trimmed by 6 bases and 2 bases, with 13 bases remaining between them. In DNA, the CDR3 is TGTGCCAGCTCCCTTTCAGGTTTGAACTATGGCTACACCTTC. This encodes CASSLSGLNYGYTF.